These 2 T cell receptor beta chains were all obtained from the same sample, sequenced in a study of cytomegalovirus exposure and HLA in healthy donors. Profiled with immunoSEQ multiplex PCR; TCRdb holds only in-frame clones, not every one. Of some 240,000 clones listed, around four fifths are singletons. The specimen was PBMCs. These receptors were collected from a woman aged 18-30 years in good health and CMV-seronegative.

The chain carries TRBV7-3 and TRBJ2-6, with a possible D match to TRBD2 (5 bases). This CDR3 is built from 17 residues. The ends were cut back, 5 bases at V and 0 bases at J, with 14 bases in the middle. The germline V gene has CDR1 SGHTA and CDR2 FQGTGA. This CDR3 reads CASSKRTPSSGANVLTF. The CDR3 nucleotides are TGTGCCAGCAGCAAAAGGACTCCAAGCTCTGGGGCCAACGTCCTGACTTTC.

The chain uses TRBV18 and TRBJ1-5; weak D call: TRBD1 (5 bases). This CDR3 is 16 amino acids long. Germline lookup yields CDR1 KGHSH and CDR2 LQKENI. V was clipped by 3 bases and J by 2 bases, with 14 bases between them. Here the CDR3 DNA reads TGTGCCAGCTCACCCCTGGAGGGAGGGGGCAATCAGCCCCAGCATTTT. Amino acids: CASSPLEGGGNQPQHF.